The clone carrying this T cell receptor beta chain was observed many times. The antigen remains undetermined. From the reads, TCRdb called clonotypes with MiXCR, one entry per CDR3 protein. Among 200,000 to 300,000 distinct CDR3 sequences listed, around 8.7% were seen once. This entry belongs to a study of T cell repertoires in cytomegalovirus infection. In the study overall: Through public TCR beta signatures, both CMV infection and matching HLA type were indicated.

The study, taken as a whole, reports: HLA-C-restricted CMV clonotypes gave the most frequent clonotype in two of eight donors. Carriers of CMV plus the relevant HLA were identified by cumulative public TCR beta family frequency.

The receptor was derived from a human donor in good health (CMV status not recorded). Some clones in this sample may be carry-over from other donors' samples. Sequencing was carried out using PBMCs.

DNA for the CDR3: TGCGCCAGCAGCCAAGATTGGACAGGTCACTATGGCTACACCTTC. Its translation: CASSQDWTGHYGYTF. The chain is built from TRBV4-3 and TRBJ1-2; TRBD1 aligns across 7 bases. The germline CDR1 and CDR2 sequences are LGHNA and YSLEER. The CDR3 runs to 15 residues. The V segment lost 0 bases and the J segment 3 bases; nucleotides outside the gene matches: 4.